A selection of T cell receptor beta chains follows, all from one sample in a study of spatial heterogeneity in lung cancer. TCRdb reanalysed the 5' RACE reads using MiXCR and keeps one entry per CDR3 protein. This table has 20,000 or so distinct CDR3 sequences, 3.3% appearing once. The sequencing used PBMCs, collected at surgery. Receptors were obtained from a female donor with early-stage non-small cell lung cancer. Each CDR3 is given with its conserved first and last residue. Each record gives: clone size, D gene, J gene, V gene, CDR3 protein, CDR3 DNA. The D gene is left open where the match is weak. A row's size may be missing; if present it is once, few, many or a size class.

clone size: many
D gene: -
J gene: TRBJ2-2
V gene: TRBV29-1
CDR3 protein: CSVLRHGVTGELFF
CDR3 DNA: TGCAGCGTCCTTAGGCACGGGGTCACCGGGGAGCTGTTTTTT

clone size: many
D gene: -
J gene: TRBJ2-1
V gene: TRBV28
CDR3 protein: CASSLFQTGWSYNEQFF
CDR3 DNA: TGTGCCAGCAGTTTGTTCCAGACAGGTTGGTCCTACAATGAGCAGTTCTTC

clone size: many
D gene: -
J gene: TRBJ2-3
V gene: TRBV5-1
CDR3 protein: CASSFGGAGWDTQYF
CDR3 DNA: TGCGCCAGCAGCTTCGGTGGGGCCGGATGGGATACGCAGTATTTT

clone size: many
D gene: TRBD1
J gene: TRBJ1-1
V gene: TRBV11-2
CDR3 protein: CASSPLDRGYTEAFF
CDR3 DNA: TGTGCCAGCAGCCCACTGGACAGGGGGTACACTGAAGCTTTCTTT

clone size: -
D gene: -
J gene: TRBJ2-4
V gene: TRBV18
CDR3 protein: CASSLSVGGADIQYF
CDR3 DNA: TGTGCCAGCTCACTCTCCGTCGGGGGAGCGGACATTCAGTACTTC

clone size: many
D gene: -
J gene: TRBJ1-5
V gene: TRBV6-5
CDR3 protein: CASRTGHFSNQPQHF
CDR3 DNA: TGTGCCAGCAGGACGGGACATTTTAGCAATCAGCCCCAGCATTTT

clone size: many
D gene: TRBD1
J gene: TRBJ1-5
V gene: TRBV20-1
CDR3 protein: CSANTGTGGVQPQHF
CDR3 DNA: TGCAGTGCTAATACCGGGACAGGGGGCGTTCAGCCCCAGCATTTT

clone size: many
D gene: -
J gene: TRBJ2-7
V gene: TRBV5-4
CDR3 protein: CASSFFYLRGHEQYF
CDR3 DNA: TGTGCCAGCAGCTTTTTCTACCTACGGGGTCACGAGCAGTACTTC

clone size: many
D gene: TRBD1
J gene: TRBJ1-4
V gene: TRBV7-6
CDR3 protein: CASSGRQGAGEKLFF
CDR3 DNA: TGTGCCAGCAGCGGAAGACAGGGGGCAGGTGAAAAACTGTTTTTT

clone size: -
D gene: TRBD2
J gene: TRBJ2-3
V gene: TRBV20-1
CDR3 protein: CSAREGTTLTDTQYF
CDR3 DNA: TGCAGTGCTAGGGAAGGGACTACCCTCACAGATACGCAGTATTTT

clone size: -
D gene: TRBD2
J gene: TRBJ2-1
V gene: TRBV19
CDR3 protein: CASSQGGSNEQFF
CDR3 DNA: TGTGCCAGTTCTCAGGGCGGGAGCAATGAGCAGTTCTTC

clone size: -
D gene: TRBD2
J gene: TRBJ2-2
V gene: TRBV5-1
CDR3 protein: CASYPGGNTGELFF
CDR3 DNA: TGCGCCAGCTACCCGGGGGGGAACACCGGGGAGCTGTTTTTT

clone size: many
D gene: -
J gene: TRBJ2-1
V gene: TRBV10-2
CDR3 protein: CASSESLNYNEQFF
CDR3 DNA: TGCGCCAGCAGTGAGTCGCTAAACTACAATGAGCAGTTCTTC

clone size: many
D gene: TRBD1
J gene: TRBJ2-5
V gene: TRBV28
CDR3 protein: CASRSPGTGAPETQYF
CDR3 DNA: TGTGCCAGCAGGTCCCCCGGGACAGGGGCCCCAGAGACCCAGTACTTC

clone size: many
D gene: TRBD2
J gene: TRBJ2-1
V gene: TRBV20-1
CDR3 protein: CSADGLAGTPYNEQFF
CDR3 DNA: TGCAGTGCCGATGGACTAGCGGGAACCCCCTACAATGAGCAGTTCTTC

clone size: many
D gene: TRBD2
J gene: TRBJ2-1
V gene: TRBV27
CDR3 protein: CASRGLAGEEQFF
CDR3 DNA: TGTGCCAGCAGGGGACTAGCGGGAGAGGAGCAGTTCTTC

clone size: many
D gene: TRBD2
J gene: TRBJ2-7
V gene: TRBV12-3/TRBV12-4
CDR3 protein: CASSTTTSGSRGEQYF
CDR3 DNA: TGTGCCAGCAGTACCACGACTAGCGGGAGTCGTGGCGAGCAGTACTTC

clone size: -
D gene: TRBD1
J gene: TRBJ1-2
V gene: TRBV19
CDR3 protein: CASSDYRDSVNYGYTF
CDR3 DNA: TGTGCCAGTAGTGACTACAGGGACAGTGTGAACTATGGCTACACCTTC

clone size: many
D gene: -
J gene: TRBJ2-1
V gene: TRBV21-1
CDR3 protein: CASSKALSREGSYNEQFF
CDR3 DNA: TGTGCCAGCAGCAAAGCGCTTTCGCGGGAGGGCTCCTACAATGAGCAGTTCTTC

clone size: many
D gene: -
J gene: TRBJ2-2
V gene: TRBV7-3
CDR3 protein: CASSLKGPNGELFF
CDR3 DNA: TGTGCCAGCAGCTTAAAAGGGCCGAACGGGGAGCTGTTTTTT

clone size: many
D gene: -
J gene: TRBJ1-1
V gene: TRBV11-3
CDR3 protein: CASSLVGGKAFF
CDR3 DNA: TGTGCCAGCAGCTTAGTTGGGGGCAAAGCTTTCTTT

clone size: many
D gene: -
J gene: TRBJ2-5
V gene: TRBV19
CDR3 protein: CASSIRPAETQYF
CDR3 DNA: TGTGCCAGTAGTATAAGGCCGGCGGAGACCCAGTACTTC

clone size: many
D gene: TRBD1
J gene: TRBJ2-5
V gene: TRBV11-2
CDR3 protein: CASTILGQQETQYF
CDR3 DNA: TGTGCCAGCACCATACTGGGACAGCAAGAGACCCAGTACTTC

clone size: many
D gene: TRBD1
J gene: TRBJ1-5
V gene: TRBV6-5
CDR3 protein: CASSPDRAPNQPQHF
CDR3 DNA: TGTGCCAGCAGTCCGGACAGGGCCCCCAATCAGCCCCAGCATTTT

clone size: few
D gene: -
J gene: TRBJ1-1
V gene: TRBV14
CDR3 protein: CASSPGQVHTEALF
CDR3 DNA: TGTGCCAGCAGCCCAGGGCAGGTCCACACTGAAGCTCTCTTT

clone size: many
D gene: TRBD1
J gene: TRBJ2-4
V gene: TRBV5-1
CDR3 protein: CASSDRDRYFRDKNIQYF
CDR3 DNA: TGCGCCAGCAGCGACCGGGACAGGTACTTTAGAGACAAAAACATTCAGTACTTC

clone size: few
D gene: -
J gene: TRBJ2-1
V gene: TRBV19
CDR3 protein: CASSGQGRTYNEQFF
CDR3 DNA: TGTGCCAGTAGTGGTCAGGGGAGGACCTACAATGAGCAGTTCTTC

clone size: few
D gene: -
J gene: TRBJ2-1
V gene: TRBV5-1
CDR3 protein: CASSEGVYNEQFF
CDR3 DNA: TGCGCCAGCAGCGAAGGAGTTTACAATGAGCAGTTCTTC

clone size: many
D gene: TRBD1
J gene: TRBJ1-6
V gene: TRBV18
CDR3 protein: CASSPGQHSPLHF
CDR3 DNA: TGTGCCAGCTCACCGGGACAGCATTCACCCCTCCACTTT

clone size: many
D gene: TRBD2
J gene: TRBJ2-5
V gene: TRBV11-2
CDR3 protein: CASSLNSGSWETQYF
CDR3 DNA: TGTGCCAGCAGCCTAAATAGCGGGAGCTGGGAGACCCAGTACTTC

clone size: -
D gene: TRBD2
J gene: TRBJ2-1
V gene: TRBV12-3/TRBV12-4
CDR3 protein: CASSPPGGTNEQFF
CDR3 DNA: TGTGCCAGCAGCCCCCCGGGAGGGACCAATGAGCAGTTCTTC

clone size: many
D gene: -
J gene: TRBJ1-4
V gene: TRBV2
CDR3 protein: CASSEAELIEKLFF
CDR3 DNA: TGTGCCAGCAGTGAGGCAGAGCTCATCGAAAAACTGTTTTTT

clone size: many
D gene: TRBD1
J gene: TRBJ2-5
V gene: TRBV7-9
CDR3 protein: CASSDGQGGETQYF
CDR3 DNA: TGTGCCAGCAGCGACGGACAGGGTGGGGAGACCCAGTACTTC

clone size: medium-sized
D gene: -
J gene: TRBJ2-2
V gene: TRBV28
CDR3 protein: CASSYQTVVFANTGELFF
CDR3 DNA: TGTGCCAGCAGCTACCAGACAGTCGTATTCGCGAACACCGGGGAGCTGTTTTTT

clone size: many
D gene: -
J gene: TRBJ2-1
V gene: TRBV27
CDR3 protein: CASSGRNEQFF
CDR3 DNA: TGTGCCAGTTCTGGGCGGAATGAGCAGTTCTTC

clone size: few
D gene: -
J gene: TRBJ2-1
V gene: TRBV11-3
CDR3 protein: CASSLGGLAADNEQFF
CDR3 DNA: TGTGCCAGCAGCTTAGGGGGGCTAGCGGCGGACAATGAGCAGTTCTTC

clone size: medium-sized
D gene: TRBD2
J gene: TRBJ2-1
V gene: TRBV28
CDR3 protein: CASSLSRPSGYSNEQFF
CDR3 DNA: TGTGCCAGCAGTTTATCCCGTCCTAGCGGATATTCCAATGAGCAGTTCTTC

clone size: many
D gene: TRBD2
J gene: TRBJ2-1
V gene: TRBV11-3
CDR3 protein: CASSLGLVANEQFF
CDR3 DNA: TGTGCCAGCAGCCTAGGACTAGTTGCGAATGAGCAGTTCTTC

clone size: many
D gene: -
J gene: TRBJ2-2
V gene: TRBV4-1
CDR3 protein: CASSLLENGELFF
CDR3 DNA: TGCGCCAGCAGCCTACTGGAAAACGGGGAGCTGTTTTTT

clone size: many
D gene: TRBD1
J gene: TRBJ1-1
V gene: TRBV5-5
CDR3 protein: CASTTAGGWTEAFF
CDR3 DNA: TGTGCCAGCACCACCGCAGGGGGCTGGACTGAAGCTTTCTTT

clone size: many
D gene: -
J gene: TRBJ2-5
V gene: TRBV9
CDR3 protein: CASSVQWTTETQYF
CDR3 DNA: TGTGCCAGCAGCGTGCAATGGACCACGGAGACCCAGTACTTC

clone size: many
D gene: -
J gene: TRBJ2-7
V gene: TRBV28
CDR3 protein: CASILIAEPSYEQYF
CDR3 DNA: TGTGCCAGCATACTAATCGCGGAGCCCTCCTACGAGCAGTACTTC

clone size: medium-sized
D gene: -
J gene: TRBJ2-6
V gene: TRBV28
CDR3 protein: CASRSRSGANVLTF
CDR3 DNA: TGTGCCAGCAGATCCAGGTCTGGGGCCAACGTCCTGACTTTC

clone size: many
D gene: TRBD2
J gene: TRBJ2-1
V gene: TRBV27
CDR3 protein: CASSLAGGNEQFF
CDR3 DNA: TGTGCCAGCAGTTTAGCCGGGGGGAATGAGCAGTTCTTC

clone size: many
D gene: -
J gene: TRBJ2-7
V gene: TRBV29-1
CDR3 protein: CSVSGGVYEQYF
CDR3 DNA: TGCAGCGTTTCGGGCGGCGTCTACGAGCAGTACTTC

clone size: many
D gene: TRBD1
J gene: TRBJ1-1
V gene: TRBV12-3/TRBV12-4
CDR3 protein: CASIGQGAVEAFF
CDR3 DNA: TGTGCCAGCATCGGACAGGGGGCGGTTGAAGCTTTCTTT

clone size: -
D gene: -
J gene: TRBJ2-1
V gene: TRBV27
CDR3 protein: CASTHFSGNEQFF
CDR3 DNA: TGTGCCAGTACTCACTTTTCGGGAAATGAGCAGTTCTTC

clone size: -
D gene: -
J gene: TRBJ1-1
V gene: TRBV11-2
CDR3 protein: CASSSQGNTEAFF
CDR3 DNA: TGTGCCAGCAGCTCACAGGGTAACACTGAAGCTTTCTTT

clone size: many
D gene: TRBD1
J gene: TRBJ1-1
V gene: TRBV29-1
CDR3 protein: CSGLTGGTEAFF
CDR3 DNA: TGCAGCGGCCTGACAGGGGGCACTGAAGCTTTCTTT

clone size: many
D gene: TRBD1
J gene: TRBJ2-7
V gene: TRBV29-1
CDR3 protein: CSGSQGATYEQYF
CDR3 DNA: TGCAGCGGTAGCCAGGGGGCTACCTACGAGCAGTACTTC

clone size: many
D gene: -
J gene: TRBJ2-7
V gene: TRBV28
CDR3 protein: CASRGMTADEQYF
CDR3 DNA: TGTGCCAGCAGGGGAATGACGGCGGATGAGCAGTACTTC

clone size: many
D gene: TRBD2
J gene: TRBJ2-4
V gene: TRBV7-9
CDR3 protein: CASSPTSGKGKNIQYF
CDR3 DNA: TGTGCCAGCAGCCCTACTAGCGGGAAAGGCAAAAACATTCAGTACTTC

clone size: many
D gene: -
J gene: TRBJ2-3
V gene: TRBV24-1
CDR3 protein: CATSGHSFSTDTQYF
CDR3 DNA: TGTGCCACCAGCGGACATAGTTTTAGCACAGATACGCAGTATTTT

clone size: many
D gene: -
J gene: TRBJ2-7
V gene: TRBV11-2
CDR3 protein: CASSALVEQYF
CDR3 DNA: TGTGCCAGCAGCGCCTTAGTAGAGCAGTACTTC

clone size: few
D gene: -
J gene: TRBJ1-5
V gene: TRBV20-1
CDR3 protein: CSARELKGDQPQHF
CDR3 DNA: TGCAGTGCTAGAGAGTTGAAGGGAGATCAGCCCCAGCATTTT